This T cell receptor (beta chain) was recovered during a study of blood T cell repertoires in COVID-19. Study in general: Samples of COVID-19 (acute and convalescent) were obtained from the United States, Italy and Spain. T cells, B-cell-depleted T cells, or PBMCs supplied cDNA or gDNA.

Two consecutive negative NP/OP PCR tests, clearance, or resolved symptoms defined Cohort 3 recovery. Germline CDR1 and CDR2: KGHDR and SFDVKD. This CDR3 spans 15 amino acids. V was shortened by 3 bases and J by 5 bases, with 13 bases between the two germline ends. As handled by the study authors: Amplified reference gene primers provided the basis for estimating nucleated cell counts. The data were produced by immunoSEQ multiplex PCR, yet TCRdb's version contains in-frame clones alone and is incomplete. That table furnishes V, J and clone size, whereas the DNA furnished D and trimming. This sample has about 200,000 clones; more than 70% occur once, and the top ten carry roughly 8.8%.

The source is a woman aged 18-35 years who had recovered from COVID-19. Sequenced material: PBMCs or T cells enriched from blood (not recorded which). The rearrangement links TRBV24-1 to TRBJ1-3, with TRBD1 as a possible D gene (6 bases). CDR3 region: CATSDPRDTRNTIYF. The CDR3 DNA reads as TGTGCCACCAGTGATCCCCGGGACACCCGAAACACCATATATTTT.